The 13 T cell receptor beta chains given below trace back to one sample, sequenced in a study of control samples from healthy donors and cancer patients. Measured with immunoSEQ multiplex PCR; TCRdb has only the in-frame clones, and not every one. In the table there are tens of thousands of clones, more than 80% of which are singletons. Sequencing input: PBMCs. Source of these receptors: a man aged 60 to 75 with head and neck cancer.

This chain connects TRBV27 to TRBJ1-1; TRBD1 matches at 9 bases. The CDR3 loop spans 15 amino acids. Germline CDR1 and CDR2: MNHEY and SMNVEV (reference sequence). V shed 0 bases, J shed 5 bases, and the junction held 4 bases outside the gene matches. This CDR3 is CASSLSGTGRTEAFF. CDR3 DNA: TGTGCCAGCAGTTTATCCGGGACAGGGAGGACTGAAGCTTTCTTT.

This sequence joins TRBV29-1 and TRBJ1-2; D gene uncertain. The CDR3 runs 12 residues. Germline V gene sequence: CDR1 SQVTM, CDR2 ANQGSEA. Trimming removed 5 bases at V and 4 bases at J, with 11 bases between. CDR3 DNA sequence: TGCAGCGTTTCTAGGGAGGGCTATGGCTACACCTTC. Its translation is CSVSREGYGYTF. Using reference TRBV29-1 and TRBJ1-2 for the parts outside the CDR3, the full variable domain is SAVISQKPSRDICQRGTSLTIQCQVDSQVTMMFWYRQQPGQSLTLIATANQGSEATYESGFVIDKFPISRPNLTFSTLTVSNMSPEDSSIYLCSVSREGYGYTFGSGTRLTVV.

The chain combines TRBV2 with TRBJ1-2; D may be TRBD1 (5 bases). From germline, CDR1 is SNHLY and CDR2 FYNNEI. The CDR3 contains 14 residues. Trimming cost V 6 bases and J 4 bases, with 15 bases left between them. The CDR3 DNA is TGTGCCAGCAGGCCCGGGACGGAAGCCTATGGCTACACCTTC. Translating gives CASRPGTEAYGYTF. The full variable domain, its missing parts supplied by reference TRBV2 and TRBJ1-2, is EPEVTQTPSHQVTQMGQEVILRCVPISNHLYFYWYRQILGQKVEFLVSFYNNEISEKSEIFDDQFSVERPDGSNFTLKIRSTKLEDSAMYFCASRPGTEAYGYTFGSGTRLTVV.

CDR3: CASSFNGPAGYGYTF. In DNA, the CDR3 is TGTGCCAGCAGCTTTAATGGGCCGGCTGGGTATGGCTACACCTTC. This chain links TRBV5-5 with TRBJ1-2; D is undetermined. The CDR3 is made up of 15 amino acids. V dropped 2 bases and J dropped 5 bases, with 16 bases sitting between them. Germline V gene data show CDR1 as SGHKS and CDR2 as YYEKEE (reference sequence).

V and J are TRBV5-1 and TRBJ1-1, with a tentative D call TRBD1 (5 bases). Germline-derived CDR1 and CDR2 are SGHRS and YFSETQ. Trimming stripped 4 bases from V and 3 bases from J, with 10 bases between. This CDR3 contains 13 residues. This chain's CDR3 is CASSRGRDTEAFF. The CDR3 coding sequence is TGCGCCAGCAGCCGGGGACGAGACACTGAAGCTTTCTTT.

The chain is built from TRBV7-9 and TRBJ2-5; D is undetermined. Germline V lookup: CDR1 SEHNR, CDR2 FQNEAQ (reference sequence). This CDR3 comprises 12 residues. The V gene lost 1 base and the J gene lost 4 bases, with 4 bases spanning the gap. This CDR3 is CASSLVRETQYF. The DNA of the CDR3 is TGTGCCAGCAGCTTAGTCCGAGAGACCCAGTACTTC.

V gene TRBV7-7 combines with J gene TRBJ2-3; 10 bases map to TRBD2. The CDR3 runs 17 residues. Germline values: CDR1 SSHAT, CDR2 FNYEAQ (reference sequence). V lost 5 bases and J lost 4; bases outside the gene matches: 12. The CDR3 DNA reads TGTGCCAGCAGCCCACTCAGCGGGAGGGCAGGGTCAGATACGCAGTATTTT. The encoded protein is CASSPLSGRAGSDTQYF.

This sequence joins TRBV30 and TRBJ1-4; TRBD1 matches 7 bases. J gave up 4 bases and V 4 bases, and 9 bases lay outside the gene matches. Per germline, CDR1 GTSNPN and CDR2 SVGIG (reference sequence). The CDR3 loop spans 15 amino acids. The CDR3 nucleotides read TGTGCCTGGAACCCGACAGGGACGGTTAATGAAAAACTGTTTTTT. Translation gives CAWNPTGTVNEKLFF. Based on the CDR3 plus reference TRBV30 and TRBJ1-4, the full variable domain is SQTIHQWPATLVQPVGSPLSLECTVEGTSNPNLYWYRQAAGRGLQLLFYSVGIGQISSEVPQNLSASRPQDRQFILSSKKLLLSDSGFYLCAWNPTGTVNEKLFFGSGTQLSVL.

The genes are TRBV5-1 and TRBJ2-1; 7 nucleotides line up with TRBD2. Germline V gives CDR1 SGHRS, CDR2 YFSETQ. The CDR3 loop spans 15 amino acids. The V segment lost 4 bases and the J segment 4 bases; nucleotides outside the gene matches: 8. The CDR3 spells CASSILASGYNEQFF. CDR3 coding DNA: TGCGCCAGCAGCATACTAGCGAGTGGTTACAATGAGCAGTTCTTC.

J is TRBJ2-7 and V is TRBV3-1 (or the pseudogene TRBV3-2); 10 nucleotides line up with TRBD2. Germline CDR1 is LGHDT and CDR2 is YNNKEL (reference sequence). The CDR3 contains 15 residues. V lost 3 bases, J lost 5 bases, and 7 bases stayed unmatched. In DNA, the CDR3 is TGTGCCAGCAGCCACCCGGCTAGCGGGAGTGACGAGCAGTACTTC. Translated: CASSHPASGSDEQYF.

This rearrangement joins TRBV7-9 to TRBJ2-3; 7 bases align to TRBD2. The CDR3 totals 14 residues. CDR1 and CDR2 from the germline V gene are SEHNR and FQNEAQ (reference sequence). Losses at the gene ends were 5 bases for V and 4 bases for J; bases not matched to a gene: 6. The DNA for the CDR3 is TGTGCCAGCAGCCTCAGCGGGAACGCAGATACGCAGTATTTT. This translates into CASSLSGNADTQYF.

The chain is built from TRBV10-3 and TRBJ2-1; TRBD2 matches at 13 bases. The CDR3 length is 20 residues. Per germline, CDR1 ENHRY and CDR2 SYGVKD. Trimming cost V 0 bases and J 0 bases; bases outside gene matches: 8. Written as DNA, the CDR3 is TGTGCCATCAGTGAGTCTGGGACTAGCGGGATATTCGGCTCCTACAATGAGCAGTTCTTC. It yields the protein CAISESGTSGIFGSYNEQFF.

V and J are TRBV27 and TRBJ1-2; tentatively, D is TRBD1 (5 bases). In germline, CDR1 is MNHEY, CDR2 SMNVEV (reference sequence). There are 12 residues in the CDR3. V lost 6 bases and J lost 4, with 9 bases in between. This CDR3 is CASRGASYGYTF. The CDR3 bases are TGTGCCAGCAGAGGGGCATCCTATGGCTACACCTTC.